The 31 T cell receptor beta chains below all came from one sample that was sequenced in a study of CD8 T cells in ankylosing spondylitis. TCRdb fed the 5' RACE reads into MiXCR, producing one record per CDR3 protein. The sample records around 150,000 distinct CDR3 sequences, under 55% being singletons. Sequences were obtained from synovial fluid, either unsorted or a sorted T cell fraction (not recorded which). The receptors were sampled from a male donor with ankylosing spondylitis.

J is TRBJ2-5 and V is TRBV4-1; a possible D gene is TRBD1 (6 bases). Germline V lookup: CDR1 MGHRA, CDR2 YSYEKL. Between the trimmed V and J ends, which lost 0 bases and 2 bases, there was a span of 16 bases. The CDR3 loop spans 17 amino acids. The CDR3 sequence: CASSQDLGWDTQETQYF. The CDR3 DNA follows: TGCGCCAGCAGCCAAGATTTAGGATGGGACACACAAGAGACCCAGTACTTC.

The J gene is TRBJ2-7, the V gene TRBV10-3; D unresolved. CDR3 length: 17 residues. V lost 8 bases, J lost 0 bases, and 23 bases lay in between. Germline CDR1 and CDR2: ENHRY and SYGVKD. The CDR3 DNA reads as TGTGCCATCGGTAGACCCCTGTTAGATTCCCTCTCCTACGAGCAGTACTTC. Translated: CAIGRPLLDSLSYEQYF.

CDR3 nucleotides: TGTGCCAGCAGCTTAAGTAGGGTTTATGGCTACACCTTC. Its translation is CASSLSRVYGYTF. This sequence joins TRBV7-9 and TRBJ1-2; D not certain. Germline CDR1 is SEHNR and CDR2 is FQNEAQ (reference sequence). The CDR3 sequence is 13 residues long. The V end lost 2 bases, the J end lost 5 bases, and 9 bases lay between the germline ends.

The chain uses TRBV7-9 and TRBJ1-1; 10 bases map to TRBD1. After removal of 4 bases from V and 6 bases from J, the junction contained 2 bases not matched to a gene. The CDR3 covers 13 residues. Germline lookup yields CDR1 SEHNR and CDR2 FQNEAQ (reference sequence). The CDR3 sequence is CASSWDRGAEAFF. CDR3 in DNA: TGTGCCAGCAGCTGGGACAGGGGCGCTGAAGCTTTCTTT. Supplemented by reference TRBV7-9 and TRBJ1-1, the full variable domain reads DTGVSQNPRHKITKRGQNVTFRCDPISEHNRLYWYRQTLGQGPEFLTYFQNEAQLEKSRLLSDRFSAERPKGSFSTLEIQRTEQGDSAMYLCASSWDRGAEAFFGQGTRLTVV.

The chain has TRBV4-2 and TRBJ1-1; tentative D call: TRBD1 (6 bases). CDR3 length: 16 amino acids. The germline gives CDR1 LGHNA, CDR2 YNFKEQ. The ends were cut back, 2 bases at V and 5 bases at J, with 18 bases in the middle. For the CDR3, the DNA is TGTGCCAGCAGCCAATCCACCCTCAGGGGAAGGACTGAAGCTTTCTTT. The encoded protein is CASSQSTLRGRTEAFF.

Here the CDR3 DNA reads TGCAGCGTGACAGGCCTGGGGCTTTGGTACCAAGAGACCCAGTACTTC. This translates into CSVTGLGLWYQETQYF. The J gene is TRBJ2-5, the V gene TRBV29-1; possibly TRBD1 for D (6 bases). Germline V lookup: CDR1 SQVTM, CDR2 ANQGSEA. V lost 6 bases, J lost 0 bases, and 20 bases lay in between. The CDR3 spans 16 residues.

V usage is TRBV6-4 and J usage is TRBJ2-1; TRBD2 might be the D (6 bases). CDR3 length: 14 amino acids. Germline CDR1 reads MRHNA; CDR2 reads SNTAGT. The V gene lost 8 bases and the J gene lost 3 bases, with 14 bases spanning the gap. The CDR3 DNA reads TGTGCCAGCTCGGCGGGAATGGACTACAATGAGCAGTTCTTC. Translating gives CASSAGMDYNEQFF.

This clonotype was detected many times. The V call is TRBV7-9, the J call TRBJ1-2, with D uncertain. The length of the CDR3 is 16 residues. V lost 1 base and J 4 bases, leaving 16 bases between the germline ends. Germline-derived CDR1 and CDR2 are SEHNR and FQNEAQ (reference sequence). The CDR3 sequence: CASSLEARLDPYGYTF. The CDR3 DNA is TGTGCCAGCAGCTTAGAGGCCAGGCTCGACCCCTATGGCTACACCTTC.

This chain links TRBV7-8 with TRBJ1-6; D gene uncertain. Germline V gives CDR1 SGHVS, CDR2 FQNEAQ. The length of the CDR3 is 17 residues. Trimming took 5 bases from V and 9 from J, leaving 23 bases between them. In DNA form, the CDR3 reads TGTGCCAGCAGCCCCCTCCCACGGGAGCGGTTTATTTCACCCCTCCACTTT. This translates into CASSPLPRERFISPLHF.

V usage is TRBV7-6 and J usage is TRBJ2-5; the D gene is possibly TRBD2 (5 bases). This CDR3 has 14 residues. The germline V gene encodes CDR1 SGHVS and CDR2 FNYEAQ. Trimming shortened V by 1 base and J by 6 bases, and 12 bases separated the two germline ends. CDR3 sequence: CASSLDKLGKTQYF. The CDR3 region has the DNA TGTGCCAGCAGCTTAGACAAACTAGGAAAGACCCAGTACTTC.

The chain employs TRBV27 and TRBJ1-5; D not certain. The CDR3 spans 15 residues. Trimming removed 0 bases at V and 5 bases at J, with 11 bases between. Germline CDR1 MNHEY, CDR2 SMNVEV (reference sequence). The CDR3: CASSLSMGGDQPQHF. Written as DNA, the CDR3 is TGTGCCAGCAGTTTATCGATGGGAGGCGATCAGCCCCAGCATTTT.

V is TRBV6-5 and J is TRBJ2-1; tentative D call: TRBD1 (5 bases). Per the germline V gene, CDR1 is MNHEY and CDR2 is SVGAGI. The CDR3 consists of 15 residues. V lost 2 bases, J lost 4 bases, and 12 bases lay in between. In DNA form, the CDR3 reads TGTGCCAGCAGTTACGGTCAGGGATGGTACAATGAGCAGTTCTTC. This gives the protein CASSYGQGWYNEQFF.

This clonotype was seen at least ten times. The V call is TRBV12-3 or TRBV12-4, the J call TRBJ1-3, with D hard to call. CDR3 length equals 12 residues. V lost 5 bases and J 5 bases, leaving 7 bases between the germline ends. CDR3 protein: CASSPDRNTIYF. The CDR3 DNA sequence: TGTGCCAGCAGTCCAGATCGAAACACCATATATTTT.

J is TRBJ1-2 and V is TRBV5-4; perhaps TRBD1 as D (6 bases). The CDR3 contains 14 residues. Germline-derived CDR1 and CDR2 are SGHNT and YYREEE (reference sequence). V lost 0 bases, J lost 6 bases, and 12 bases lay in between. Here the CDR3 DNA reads TGTGCCAGCAGCTTGGAGGCAGGGGTTGATGGCTACACCTTC. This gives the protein CASSLEAGVDGYTF.

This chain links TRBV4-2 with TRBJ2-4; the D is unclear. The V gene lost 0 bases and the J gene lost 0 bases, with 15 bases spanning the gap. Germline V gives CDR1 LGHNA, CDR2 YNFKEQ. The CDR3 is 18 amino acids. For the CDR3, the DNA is TGTGCCAGCAGCCAAGATGTACGGCTGATAATAGCCAAAAACATTCAGTACTTC. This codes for CASSQDVRLIIAKNIQYF.

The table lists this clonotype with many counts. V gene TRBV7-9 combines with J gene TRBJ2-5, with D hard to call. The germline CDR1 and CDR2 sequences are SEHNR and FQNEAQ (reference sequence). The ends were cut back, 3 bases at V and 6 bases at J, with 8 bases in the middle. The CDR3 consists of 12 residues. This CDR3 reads CASSLMIQTQYF. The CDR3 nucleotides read TGTGCCAGCAGCTTGATGATCCAGACCCAGTACTTC.

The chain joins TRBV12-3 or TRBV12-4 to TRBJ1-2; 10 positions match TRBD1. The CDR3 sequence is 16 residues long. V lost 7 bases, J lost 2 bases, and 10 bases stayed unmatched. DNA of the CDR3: TGTGCCAGCAAGAACCGGGACAGGGGATCGAACTATGGCTACACCTTC. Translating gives CASKNRDRGSNYGYTF.

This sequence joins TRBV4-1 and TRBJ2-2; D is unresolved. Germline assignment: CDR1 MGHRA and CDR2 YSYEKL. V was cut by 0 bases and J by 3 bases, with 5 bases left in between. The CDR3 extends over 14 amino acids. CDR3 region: CASSQDRYTGELFF. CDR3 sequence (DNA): TGCGCCAGCAGCCAAGACCGATACACCGGGGAGCTGTTTTTT.

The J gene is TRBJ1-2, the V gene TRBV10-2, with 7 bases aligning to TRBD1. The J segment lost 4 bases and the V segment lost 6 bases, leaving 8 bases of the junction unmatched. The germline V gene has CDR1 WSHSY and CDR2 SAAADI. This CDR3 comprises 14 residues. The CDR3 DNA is TGCGCCAGCAGCCTGACAGGGATGAGCTATGGCTACACCTTC. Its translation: CASSLTGMSYGYTF.

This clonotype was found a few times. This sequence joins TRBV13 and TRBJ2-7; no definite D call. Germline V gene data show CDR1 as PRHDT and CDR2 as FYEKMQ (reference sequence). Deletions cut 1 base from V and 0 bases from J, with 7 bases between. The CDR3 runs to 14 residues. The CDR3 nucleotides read TGTGCCAGCAGCTTAGTTTCGACCTCCTACGAGCAGTACTTC. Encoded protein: CASSLVSTSYEQYF.

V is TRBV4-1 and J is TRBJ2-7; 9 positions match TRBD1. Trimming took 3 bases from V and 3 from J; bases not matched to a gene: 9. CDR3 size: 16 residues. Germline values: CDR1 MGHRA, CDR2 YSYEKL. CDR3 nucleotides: TGCGCCAGCAGCCAGGAGGGACAGGGAATTTTCTACGAGCAGTACTTC. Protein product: CASSQEGQGIFYEQYF.

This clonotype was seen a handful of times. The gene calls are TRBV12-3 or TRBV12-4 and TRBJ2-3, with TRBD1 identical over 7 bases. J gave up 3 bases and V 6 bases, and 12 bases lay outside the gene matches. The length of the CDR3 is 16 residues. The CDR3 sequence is CASSPQGTDTTDTQYF. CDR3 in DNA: TGTGCCAGCAGCCCCCAAGGGACAGACACTACAGATACGCAGTATTTT.

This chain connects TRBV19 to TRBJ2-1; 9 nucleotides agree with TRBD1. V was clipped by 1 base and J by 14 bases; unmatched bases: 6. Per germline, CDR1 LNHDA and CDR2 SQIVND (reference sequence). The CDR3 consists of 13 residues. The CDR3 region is CASSIGPGTGKFF. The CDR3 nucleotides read TGTGCCAGTAGTATAGGGCCCGGGACAGGGAAGTTCTTC. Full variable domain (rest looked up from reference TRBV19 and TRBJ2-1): DGGITQSPKYLFRKEGQNVTLSCEQNLNHDAMYWYRQDPGQGLRLIYYSQIVNDFQKGDIAEGYSVSREKKESFPLTVTSAQKNPTAFYLCASSIGPGTGKFFGPGTRLTVL.

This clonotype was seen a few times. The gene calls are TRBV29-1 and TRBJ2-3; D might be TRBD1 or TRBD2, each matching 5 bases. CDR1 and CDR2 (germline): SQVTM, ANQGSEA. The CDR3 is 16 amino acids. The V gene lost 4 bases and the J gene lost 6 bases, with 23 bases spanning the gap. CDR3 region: CSVVGQGRRLVDTQYF. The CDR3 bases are TGCAGCGTTGTGGGGCAGGGAAGGAGGCTGGTGGATACGCAGTATTTT.

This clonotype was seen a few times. CDR3 nucleotides: TGCGCCAGCAGCCCCGTAGCCCTAGCAGGGTTTGAGGAGCTGTTTTTT. This encodes CASSPVALAGFEELFF. V gene TRBV4-1 combines with J gene TRBJ2-2; perhaps D is TRBD1 or TRBD2 (5 bases each). Germline CDR1 is MGHRA and CDR2 is YSYEKL. The CDR3 has 16 amino acids. Trimming removed 4 bases from V and 10 bases from J, with 22 bases in between.

The CDR3 region has the DNA TGCAGTGCTAGAGATCTGCTAGCGGGACCGCCAGATACGCAGTATTTT. It specifies CSARDLLAGPPDTQYF. J is TRBJ2-3 and V is TRBV20-1; 9 bases agree with TRBD2. CDR1 and CDR2 from the germline V gene are DFQATT and SNEGSKA (reference sequence). The CDR3 covers 16 residues. After removal of 0 bases from V and 4 bases from J, the junction contained 8 bases not matched to a gene.

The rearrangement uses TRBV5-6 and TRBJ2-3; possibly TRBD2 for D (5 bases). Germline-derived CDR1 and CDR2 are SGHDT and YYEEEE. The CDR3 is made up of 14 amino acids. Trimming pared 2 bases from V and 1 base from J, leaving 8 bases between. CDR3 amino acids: CASSFTGGTDTQYF. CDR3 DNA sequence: TGTGCCAGCAGCTTCACCGGGGGCACAGATACGCAGTATTTT.

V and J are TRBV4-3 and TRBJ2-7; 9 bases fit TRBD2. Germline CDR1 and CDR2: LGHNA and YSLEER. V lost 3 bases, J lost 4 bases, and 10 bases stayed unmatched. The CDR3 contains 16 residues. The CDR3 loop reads CASSQGAGGYLYEQYF. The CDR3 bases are TGCGCCAGCAGCCAGGGAGCGGGAGGATACCTTTACGAGCAGTACTTC.

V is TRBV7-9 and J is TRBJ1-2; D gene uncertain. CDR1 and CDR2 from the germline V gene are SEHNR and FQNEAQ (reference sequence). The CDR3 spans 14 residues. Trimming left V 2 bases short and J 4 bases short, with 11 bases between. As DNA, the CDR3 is TGTGCCAGCAGCTTATTCTTCAGAATCTATGGCTACACCTTC. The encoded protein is CASSLFFRIYGYTF.

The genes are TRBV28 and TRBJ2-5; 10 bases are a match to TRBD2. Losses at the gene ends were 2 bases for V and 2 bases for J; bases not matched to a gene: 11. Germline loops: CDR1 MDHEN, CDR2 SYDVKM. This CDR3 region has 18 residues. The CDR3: CASSLELVLAGIQETQYF. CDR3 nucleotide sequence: TGTGCCAGCAGTTTAGAATTAGTACTAGCGGGAATTCAAGAGACCCAGTACTTC.

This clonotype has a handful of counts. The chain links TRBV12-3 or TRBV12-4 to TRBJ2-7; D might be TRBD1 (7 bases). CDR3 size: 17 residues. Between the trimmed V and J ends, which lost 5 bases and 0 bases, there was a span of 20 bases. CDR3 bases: TGTGCCAGCAGTCCCGCAGGGGGGACACCTCTCTCCTACGAGCAGTACTTC. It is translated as CASSPAGGTPLSYEQYF.